This T cell receptor beta chain was identified during a study of shared clonotypes between healthy human individuals. The table came from immunoSEQ multiplex PCR; TCRdb's copy has only in-frame clones and leaves some out. The sample contains approximately 500,000 clones, approximately 95% of which appear only once. Trimming removed 7 bases from V and 2 bases from J, with 16 bases in between. The CDR3 totals 14 residues. The V gene's germline CDR1 is SQVTM and CDR2 ANQGSEA. This receptor was taken from a woman under 40 in good health. Sequenced material: naive CD4+ T cells sorted from blood. As for subset: CD45RA+ positively selected. This chain links TRBV29-1 with TRBJ2-3, with D possibly TRBD1 on 5 matching bases. The CDR3 DNA reads TGCAGCGCCGACCTCAGGGCTAACACAGATACGCAGTATTTT. This gives the protein CSADLRANTDTQYF.